The next 23 T cell receptor beta chains were all read from a single sample in a study of CD8 T cells in ankylosing spondylitis. TCRdb re-called the 5' RACE reads through MiXCR, storing one row per CDR3 protein. The sample includes more than 250,000 distinct CDR3 sequences, 11% of them seen just once. The sequenced sample consisted of blood, either unsorted or a sorted T cell fraction (not recorded which). Every receptor here comes from a female donor with ankylosing spondylitis or in good health (not recorded which).

Ten or more counts support this clonotype. The gene calls are TRBV7-2 and TRBJ2-3; 9 positions agree with TRBD1. CDR3 length equals 15 residues. The ends lost 3 bases at V and 2 bases at J; junction bases unmatched: 3. Germline values: CDR1 SGHTA, CDR2 FQGNSA. Here the CDR3 reads CASSFWDRDTDTQYF. DNA for the CDR3: TGTGCCAGCAGCTTTTGGGACAGGGACACAGATACGCAGTATTTT.

This clonotype occurred many times. The chain links TRBV20-1 to TRBJ2-1, with D possibly matching TRBD1 (6 bases). V lost 7 bases and J 8 bases, leaving 15 bases between the germline ends. The CDR3 loop spans 12 amino acids. Germline V gene lookup returns CDR1 DFQATT and CDR2 SNEGSKA (reference sequence). The CDR3 loop is CSGGRRQDEQFF. CDR3 nucleotides: TGCAGTGGAGGAAGGAGACAGGATGAGCAGTTCTTC.

In this sample, this clonotype turned up a few times. The chain employs TRBV12-3 or TRBV12-4 and TRBJ2-2, with a tentative D call TRBD1 (5 bases). Trimming left V 8 bases short and J 3 bases short, with 7 bases between. The CDR3 contains 12 residues. CDR3 sequence: CASEGDTGELFF. The DNA of the CDR3 is TGTGCCAGCGAAGGGGACACCGGGGAGCTGTTTTTT.

This clonotype has only a few counts. The CDR3 DNA sequence: TGTGCCAGCAGTTGGGTTCAGCGTCCCGAGCAGTTCTTC. Translated, it gives CASSWVQRPEQFF. The V call is TRBV5-6, the J call TRBJ2-1; no definite D call. Germline V gene lookup returns CDR1 SGHDT and CDR2 YYEEEE. V was clipped by 5 bases and J by 10 bases, with 16 bases between them. The CDR3 totals 13 residues.

This clonotype was counted only a few times. This chain links TRBV20-1 with TRBJ2-1; 9 bases align to TRBD2. Per germline, CDR1 DFQATT and CDR2 SNEGSKA (reference sequence). There are 15 residues in the CDR3. V was pared by 1 base and J by 3 bases, with 4 bases of the junction left unmatched. The CDR3 is CSARGLAGNYNEQFF. CDR3 sequence (DNA): TGCAGTGCTAGAGGTCTAGCGGGAAACTACAATGAGCAGTTCTTC.

This clonotype has at least ten counts. The chain recombines TRBV10-1 with TRBJ2-2, with D possibly being TRBD2 (6 bases). Germline CDR1 reads WNHNN; CDR2 reads SYGVQD (reference sequence). V shed 8 bases and J shed 0 bases, with 19 bases lying between them. The CDR3 is made up of 17 amino acids. The CDR3: CASPMLGPGANTGELFF. Written as DNA, the CDR3 is TGCGCCAGCCCCATGCTCGGTCCGGGAGCGAACACCGGGGAGCTGTTTTTT.

Notes on this clonotype: A read error may explain this, as a much larger clone is one base away. The chain uses TRBV5-1 and TRBJ2-7, with TRBD2 matching 10 bases. This CDR3 has 14 amino acids. The germline gives CDR1 SGHRS, CDR2 YFSETQ. DNA of the CDR3: TGCGCCAGCAGCTTGAGCGGGGGGGCCTACGAGCAGTCCTTC. Translated, it gives CASSLSGGAYEQSF.

This clonotype was counted many times. The CDR3 region is CASSILALTDTQYF. CDR3 DNA: TGCGCCAGCAGCATCCTCGCCCTCACAGATACGCAGTATTTT. This rearrangement joins TRBV5-1 to TRBJ2-3; D is undetermined. The CDR3 spans 14 residues. V was shortened by 4 bases and J by 2 bases, with 11 bases between the two germline ends. CDR1 SGHRS and CDR2 YFSETQ come from the germline V gene.

This clonotype was picked up many times. The chain is built from TRBV7-2 and TRBJ2-3; tentatively, D is TRBD2 (5 bases). The CDR3 is 14 amino acids. V was cut by 1 base and J by 5 bases, with 10 bases left in between. Looked up from germline, CDR1 is SGHTA and CDR2 is FQGNSA. The CDR3 spells CASSLVVGLDTQYF. In DNA form, the CDR3 reads TGTGCCAGCAGCTTAGTCGTTGGACTAGATACGCAGTATTTT.

The rearrangement uses TRBV11-3 and TRBJ2-2; TRBD2 agrees at 7 bases. This CDR3 is 17 amino acids long. Germline values: CDR1 SGHNT, CDR2 YENEEA. The junction had 7 bases not matched to a gene; V was cut back by 1 base and J by 2 bases. The CDR3 DNA reads TGTGCCAGCAGCTTAGGGTCCCAGCGGGATAACACCGGGGAGCTGTTTTTT. It encodes CASSLGSQRDNTGELFF.

This clonotype has only a few counts. The chain joins TRBV30 to TRBJ2-2; D ambiguous. Deletions cut 3 bases from V and 6 bases from J, with 5 bases between. Germline V gene lookup returns CDR1 GTSNPN and CDR2 SVGIG (reference sequence). This CDR3 is built from 11 residues. For the CDR3, the DNA is TGTGCCTGGAGAGGACCCGGGGAGCTGTTTTTT. It yields the protein CAWRGPGELFF. Together with reference TRBV30 and TRBJ2-2, the CDR3 gives the full variable domain: SQTIHQWPATLVQPVGSPLSLECTVEGTSNPNLYWYRQAAGRGLQLLFYSVGIGQISSEVPQNLSASRPQDRQFILSSKKLLLSDSGFYLCAWRGPGELFFGEGSRLTVL.

This clonotype was seen only a few times. The chain uses TRBV5-1 and TRBJ2-3; TRBD1 matches 8 bases. V lost 4 bases to trimming and J lost 4 bases; unmatched junction nucleotides: 20. In germline, CDR1 is SGHRS, CDR2 YFSETQ. The CDR3 runs to 19 residues. The CDR3 sequence: CASSLNHGQGSKFPDTQYF. The CDR3, as DNA: TGCGCCAGCAGCCTCAACCACGGACAGGGCTCAAAGTTCCCAGATACGCAGTATTTT.

This clonotype was seen at least ten times. The V gene is TRBV20-1, the J gene TRBJ2-4; TRBD2 matches 11 bases. J gave up 8 bases and V 6 bases, and 9 bases lay outside the gene matches. Germline lookup yields CDR1 DFQATT and CDR2 SNEGSKA (reference sequence). CDR3 size: 14 residues. The CDR3 sequence: CSAPHSGGADIQYF. The CDR3 DNA is TGCAGTGCACCCCATAGCGGGGGGGCCGACATTCAGTACTTC.

This sequence joins TRBV2 and TRBJ1-5, with D possibly TRBD1 on 5 matching bases. Trimming removed 3 bases from V and 4 bases from J, with 13 bases in between. CDR1 is SNHLY and CDR2 is FYNNEI in the germline V gene. This CDR3 is built from 15 residues. CDR3 nucleotide sequence: TGTGCCAGCAGTGAGGCGCACAGGCCGAATCAGCCCCAGCATTTT. Protein: CASSEAHRPNQPQHF.

This clonotype was seen a few times. This chain joins TRBV6-1 and TRBJ2-1; D is undetermined. Germline-derived CDR1 and CDR2 are MNHNS and SASEGT. The CDR3 contains 16 residues. Trimming cost V 4 bases and J 5 bases, with 18 bases left between them. The CDR3 loop reads CASSGAGVRTDNEQFF. In nucleotides, the CDR3 is TGTGCCAGCAGTGGTGCAGGAGTCAGGACCGACAATGAGCAGTTCTTC.

This clonotype has at least ten counts. The chain joins TRBV20-1 to TRBJ1-5; D is unclear. Per the germline V gene, CDR1 is DFQATT and CDR2 is SNEGSKA (reference sequence). The CDR3 has 14 residues. V was trimmed by 2 bases and J by 2 bases, leaving 10 bases between them. The CDR3 loop reads CSARSGNGNQPQHF. For the CDR3, the DNA is TGCAGTGCTAGATCGGGGAACGGCAATCAGCCCCAGCATTTT.

CDR3: CASNIIARVGEQYF. CDR3 DNA sequence: TGTGCCAGCAATATCATAGCGAGAGTGGGGGAGCAGTACTTC. The rearrangement joins TRBV7-2 to TRBJ2-7; TRBD2 is a possible D gene (5 bases). There are 14 residues in the CDR3. Germline loops: CDR1 SGHTA, CDR2 FQGNSA. Trimming pared 7 bases from V and 7 bases from J, leaving 20 bases between.

V and J are TRBV14 and TRBJ1-4; no clear D gene. From germline, CDR1 is SGHDN and CDR2 FVKESK. This CDR3 has 13 residues. With 4 bases removed from V and 3 bases from J, the gap between germline ends came to 6 bases. CDR3 sequence: CASSRAPNEKLFF. In DNA, the CDR3 is TGTGCCAGCAGCCGGGCCCCTAATGAAAAACTGTTTTTT.

This clonotype was observed a few times. V gene TRBV10-2 combines with J gene TRBJ2-2, with TRBD2 identical over 8 bases. This CDR3 spans 17 amino acids. Trimming removed 7 bases from V and 2 bases from J; junction bases left unmatched: 12. Germline assignment: CDR1 WSHSY and CDR2 SAAADI. The chain's CDR3 is CASTAIAGGPNTGELFF. The CDR3, as DNA: TGCGCCAGCACCGCCATCGCGGGGGGCCCCAACACCGGGGAGCTGTTTTTT.

This clonotype was recorded many times. The CDR3 nucleotides read TGTGCCAGCAGCTTAGCGGGACAGGGAAGCAATCAGCCCCAGCATTTT. Protein product: CASSLAGQGSNQPQHF. The chain links TRBV7-2 to TRBJ1-5; 9 positions agree with TRBD1. The CDR3 loop spans 16 amino acids. V was clipped by 0 bases and J by 1 base; unmatched bases: 1. Germline assignment: CDR1 SGHTA and CDR2 FQGNSA.

This clonotype was seen at least ten times. The V call is TRBV20-1, the J call TRBJ1-1; 7 bases are a match to TRBD1. V was pared by 0 bases and J by 3 bases, with 4 bases of the junction left unmatched. Per the germline V gene, CDR1 is DFQATT and CDR2 is SNEGSKA (reference sequence). This CDR3 region has 14 residues. This CDR3 reads CSARDPRGYTEAFF. The CDR3 DNA follows: TGCAGTGCTAGAGACCCCAGGGGGTACACTGAAGCTTTCTTT.

In its sample, this clonotype was seen many times. The chain couples TRBV7-8 to TRBJ2-2, with D perhaps TRBD1 (6 bases). Trimming stripped 7 bases from V and 0 bases from J, with 12 bases between. The length of the CDR3 is 15 residues. Germline CDR1 and CDR2: SGHVS and FQNEAQ. The CDR3: CASKGRTANTGELFF. The CDR3 coding sequence is TGTGCCAGCAAAGGAAGGACAGCGAACACCGGGGAGCTGTTTTTT.

On this clonotype itself: A much more abundant neighbour one base away suggests this may be a read error. The chain has TRBV20-1 and TRBJ1-5, with D perhaps TRBD1 (5 bases). Germline V gives CDR1 DFQATT, CDR2 SNEGSKA (reference sequence). The CDR3 length is 15 residues. The CDR3, as DNA: TGCACTGCTAGAGATGTGGGGCAGAGTATACAGCCCCAGCATTTT. As protein: CTARDVGQSIQPQHF.